Following are 6 T cell receptor beta chains from one sample sequenced in a study of blood T cell repertoires in COVID-19. Here immunoSEQ multiplex PCR was the method, and the copy in TCRdb shows in-frame clones only, minus some. The sample shows some 160,000 clones, about four fifths of them seen only once. Specimen: peripheral blood. The receptors stem from an older man who had recovered from COVID-19.

V is TRBV6-5 and J is TRBJ2-3; TRBD1 matches at 7 bases. CDR3 length: 14 amino acids. V gave up 8 bases and J gave up 14 bases; unmatched junction bases: 19. The germline V gene encodes CDR1 MNHEY and CDR2 SVGAGI. This CDR3 reads CASLLGQAPLLGYF. The CDR3, as DNA: TGTGCCAGCTTATTAGGACAGGCTCCCTTGCTAGGGTATTTT.

V usage is TRBV6-1 and J usage is TRBJ1-3; no clear D. In germline, CDR1 is MNHNS, CDR2 SASEGT. This CDR3 is 17 amino acids long. V was shortened by 1 base and J by 3 bases, with 16 bases between the two germline ends. The chain's CDR3 is CASSEVIQKPIGNTIYF. CDR3 DNA: TGTGCCAGCAGTGAAGTTATACAAAAACCCATTGGAAACACCATATATTTT.

This chain connects TRBV3-1 (or the pseudogene TRBV3-2) to TRBJ1-2; D unclear. CDR1 is LGHDT, CDR2 YNNKEL, per germline (reference sequence). V lost 0 bases and J lost 8, with 13 bases in between. The CDR3 is made up of 14 amino acids. The CDR3 nucleotides are TGTGCCAGCAGCCAAGAGAGAGGAACGGGGGGCTACACCTTC. It is translated as CASSQERGTGGYTF.

The rearrangement uses TRBV18 and TRBJ1-4; D call uncertain. The CDR3 is 15 residues long. V was pared by 3 bases and J by 4 bases, with 12 bases between. Looked up from germline, CDR1 is KGHSH and CDR2 is LQKENI. The CDR3 DNA reads as TGTGCCAGCTCACCCTCGGGAGTCATTAATGAAAAACTGTTTTTT. Amino acid sequence: CASSPSGVINEKLFF.

This clone was detected only once. The chain has TRBV28 and TRBJ1-1; no firm D call. V lost 3 bases and J lost 1, with 15 bases in between. This CDR3 region has 16 residues. Germline CDR1 and CDR2: MDHEN and SYDVKM. CDR3: CASSLRWGGGNTEAFF. CDR3 in DNA: TGTGCCAGCAGTTTGAGGTGGGGTGGAGGGAACACTGAAGCTTTCTTT.

The chain is built from TRBV6-5 and TRBJ2-7; 7 nucleotides line up with TRBD1. With 5 bases clipped from V and 4 bases from J, the junction kept 5 bases outside the gene matches. Germline CDR1 is MNHEY and CDR2 is SVGAGI. The CDR3 has 13 residues. DNA for the CDR3: TGTGCCAGCAGTCTGACAGGGCAATACGAGCAGTACTTC. Protein sequence: CASSLTGQYEQYF.